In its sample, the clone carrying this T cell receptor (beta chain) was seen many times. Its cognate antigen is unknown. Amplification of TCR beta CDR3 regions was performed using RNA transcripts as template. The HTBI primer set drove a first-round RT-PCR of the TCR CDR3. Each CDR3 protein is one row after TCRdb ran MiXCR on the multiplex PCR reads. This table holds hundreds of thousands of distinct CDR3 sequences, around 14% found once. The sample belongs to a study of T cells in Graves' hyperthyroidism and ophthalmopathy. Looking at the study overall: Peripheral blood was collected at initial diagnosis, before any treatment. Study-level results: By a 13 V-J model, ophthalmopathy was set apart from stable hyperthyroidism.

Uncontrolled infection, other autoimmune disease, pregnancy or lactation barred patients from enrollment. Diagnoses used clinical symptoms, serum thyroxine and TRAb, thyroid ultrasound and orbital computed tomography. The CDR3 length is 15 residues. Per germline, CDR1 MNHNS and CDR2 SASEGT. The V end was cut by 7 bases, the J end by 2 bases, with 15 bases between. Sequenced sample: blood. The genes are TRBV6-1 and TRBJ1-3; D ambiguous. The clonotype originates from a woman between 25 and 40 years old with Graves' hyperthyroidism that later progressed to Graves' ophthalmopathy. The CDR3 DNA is TGTGCCAGCATCATTACTCATGGCGCTGGAAACACCATATATTTT. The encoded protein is CASIITHGAGNTIYF.